These 9 T cell receptor beta chains share one sample of origin, sequenced in a study of OX40 agonist ivuxolimab in advanced cancers. The library was produced with the immunoSEQ multiplex PCR assay. The table comes from immuneACCESS by way of TCRdb, which keeps in-frame sequences with V and J called. Part of the clones is missing from these tables; in studies checked, under half for an unresolved V gene and the rest for unknown reasons. The sample table holds fewer than 40,000 clones, of which 89% were seen once. Jointly, the top ten make up 0.92% of the sample. The starting material was CD4+ or CD8+ T cells sorted from blood, obtained in a trial of the OX40 agonist ivuxolimab. Receptors originate from an adult with an advanced solid tumor such as melanoma, head and neck, liver or kidney cancer.

The chain has TRBV10-2 and TRBJ2-5; TRBD1 might be the D (6 bases). CDR1 WSHSY and CDR2 SAAADI come from the germline V gene. This CDR3 is 14 amino acids long. Deletions cut 0 bases from V and 3 bases from J, with 8 bases between. Here the CDR3 DNA reads TGCGCCAGCAGTGAGTCCAGGGGTAAAGAGACCCAGTACTTC. It yields the protein CASSESRGKETQYF.

The CDR3 coding sequence is TGCGCCAGCAGCTTGGTCGGGGGGAACACCGGGGAGCTGTTTTTT. The encoded protein is CASSLVGGNTGELFF. The chain employs TRBV5-1 and TRBJ2-2; possible D gene TRBD2, 6 bases. This CDR3 comprises 15 residues. V shed 0 bases and J shed 1 base, with 7 bases lying between them. Germline assignment: CDR1 SGHRS and CDR2 YFSETQ.

This rearrangement joins TRBV9 to TRBJ1-5, with D possibly being TRBD1 (6 bases). The CDR3 has 15 residues. CDR1 and CDR2 (germline): SGDLS, YYNGEE. With 3 bases removed from V and 2 bases from J, the gap between germline ends came to 12 bases. CDR3: CASSGGAAGNQPQHF. CDR3 DNA: TGTGCCAGCAGCGGGGGGGCGGCGGGCAATCAGCCCCAGCATTTT.

The V call is TRBV4-1, the J call TRBJ1-4; D is ambiguous. The CDR3 spans 15 residues. The V and J ends lost 4 bases and 4 bases respectively, with 13 bases between them. Looked up from germline, CDR1 is MGHRA and CDR2 is YSYEKL. The chain's CDR3 is CASSPVEGINEKLFF. CDR3 coding DNA: TGCGCCAGCAGCCCGGTGGAGGGTATTAATGAAAAACTGTTTTTT.

V is TRBV30 and J is TRBJ1-1; D unclear. V was shortened by 3 bases and J by 0 bases, with 11 bases between the two germline ends. This CDR3 is 14 amino acids long. Germline V gene lookup returns CDR1 GTSNPN and CDR2 SVGIG (reference sequence). In nucleotides, the CDR3 is TGTGCCTGGAGCCCGGACGGGGTGAACACTGAAGCTTTCTTT. This sequence encodes CAWSPDGVNTEAFF.

The rearrangement links TRBV5-1 to TRBJ1-2; D is undetermined. The CDR3 has 14 amino acids. Germline V lookup: CDR1 SGHRS, CDR2 YFSETQ. Trimming stripped 3 bases from V and 4 bases from J, with 13 bases between. Here the CDR3 DNA reads TGCGCCAGCAGCTCGGACGGGCCCCCCTATGGCTACACCTTC. Amino acid sequence: CASSSDGPPYGYTF. Looking up the rest from reference TRBV5-1 and TRBJ1-2 gives the full variable domain: KAGVTQTPRYLIKTRGQQVTLSCSPISGHRSVSWYQQTPGQGLQFLFEYFSETQRNKGNFPGRFSGRQFSNSRSEMNVSTLELGDSALYLCASSSDGPPYGYTFGSGTRLTVV.

This clone appeared once. The genes are TRBV7-9 and TRBJ2-7; perhaps TRBD2 as D (6 bases). The CDR3 totals 13 residues. Trimming pared 1 base from V and 2 bases from J, leaving 6 bases between. Per germline, CDR1 SEHNR and CDR2 FQNEAQ (reference sequence). The DNA for the CDR3 is TGTGCCAGCAGCTTAGGGACTACCTACGAGCAGTACTTC. The encoded protein is CASSLGTTYEQYF. Full variable domain (missing parts from reference TRBV7-9 and TRBJ2-7): DTGVSQNPRHKITKRGQNVTFRCDPISEHNRLYWYRQTLGQGPEFLTYFQNEAQLEKSRLLSDRFSAERPKGSFSTLEIQRTEQGDSAMYLCASSLGTTYEQYFGPGTRLTVT.

V and J are TRBV5-1 and TRBJ2-7; possibly TRBD2 for D (7 bases). V was shortened by 0 bases and J by 7 bases, with 17 bases between the two germline ends. This CDR3 is 15 amino acids long. The germline gives CDR1 SGHRS, CDR2 YFSETQ. Written as DNA, the CDR3 is TGCGCCAGCAGCTTGGCCCCGGCAGGGGAGGGGGAGCAGTACTTC. It codes for CASSLAPAGEGEQYF.

V usage is TRBV28 and J usage is TRBJ1-5, with 7 bases matching TRBD1. This CDR3 is 15 amino acids long. The ends lost 6 bases at V and 5 bases at J; junction bases unmatched: 10. Germline loops: CDR1 MDHEN, CDR2 SYDVKM. The CDR3 spells CASRGWGQGDQPQHF. The CDR3 nucleotides are TGTGCCAGCAGGGGGTGGGGCCAGGGGGATCAGCCCCAGCATTTT. The whole variable domain, remainder taken from reference TRBV28 and TRBJ1-5, is DVKVTQSSRYLVKRTGEKVFLECVQDMDHENMFWYRQDPGLGLRLIYFSYDVKMKEKGDIPEGYSVSREKKERFSLILESASTNQTSMYLCASRGWGQGDQPQHFGDGTRLSIL.